What follows describes a single TCR beta chain. What it binds is not known. The entry originates in a study of cytomegalovirus exposure and HLA in healthy donors. In the PCR, 60 Vbeta and 13 Jbeta primers were used. Sequencing was performed with immunoSEQ multiplex PCR; in TCRdb, only in-frame clones are kept and a portion is missing. The sample's table shows nearly 200,000 clones. Per germline, CDR1 GTSNPN and CDR2 SVGIG (reference sequence). The CDR3 length is 16 residues. V shed 3 bases and J 1 base; nucleotides not matched to a gene: 12. General study results and limits: For TCR beta chains, V- and J-gene trimming was later linked to a missense DCLRE1C variant. Several of the most significant clusters appeared, in a later analysis, to be linked to common viral pathogens.

Sequencing was carried out using PBMCs. The receptor's source is a boy younger than 18 in good health and CMV-seronegative. V usage is TRBV30 and J usage is TRBJ2-7; 7 bases map to TRBD1. The CDR3 nucleotides are TGTGCCTGGAGCAGCCTGACAGGGTTTCCGTCCTACGAGCAGTACTTC. Translated: CAWSSLTGFPSYEQYF.